A single sample gave rise to the 14 T cell receptor beta chains below, sequenced in a study of human CD8 memory T cell subsets. Construction of TCR beta libraries was accomplished by means of UMI-labeled 5' RACE. TCRdb reprocessed the 5' RACE reads, keeping one entry per CDR3 protein, no DNA. This table holds approximately 7,800 distinct CDR3 sequences. Sequenced: CD8+ T cells from PBMCs. These receptors were obtained from a human donor in good health.

V and J are TRBV16 and TRBJ1-1; TCRdb's D call, TRBD1, is unchecked because there is no DNA. CDR3 length: 14 amino acids. Per germline, CDR1 KGHSY and CDR2 FQNENV. The CDR3 sequence: CASSQSIRGTEAFF.

V usage is TRBV20-1 and J usage is TRBJ2-1; the TCRdb D gene call, TRBD1, has no DNA to confirm it. The CDR3 spans 14 residues. In germline, CDR1 is DFQATT, CDR2 SNEGSKA (reference sequence). This CDR3 reads CSARASNRGREQFF.

V is TRBV6-5 and J is TRBJ1-3. The CDR3 loop spans 15 amino acids. Germline V gene data show CDR1 as MNHEY and CDR2 as SVGAGI. CDR3 protein: CASSYFRSSGNTIYF.

The gene calls are TRBV9 and TRBJ1-1; TCRdb's D call, TRBD1, is unchecked because there is no DNA. Germline CDR1 reads SGDLS; CDR2 reads YYNGEE. The CDR3 contains 12 residues. CDR3 region: CASSPGTPEAFF.

The chain uses TRBV20-1 and TRBJ2-7; TCRdb designates TRBD2, a call that cannot be tested without DNA. The CDR3 extends over 12 amino acids. The V gene's germline CDR1 is DFQATT and CDR2 SNEGSKA (reference sequence). CDR3: CSVGTSGTEQYF.

CDR3 loop: CASSLEVGLGYEQYF. V usage is TRBV12-3 or TRBV12-4 and J usage is TRBJ2-7; TCRdb outputs TRBD2, but without DNA this stays unchecked. This CDR3 has 15 residues.

This rearrangement joins TRBV6-1 to TRBJ2-1; there is no DNA to check the TCRdb D call of TRBD1. The CDR3 totals 17 residues. Germline CDR1 reads MNHNS; CDR2 reads SASEGT. CDR3 sequence reads: CASSEPPYESSYNEQFF.

This clonotype is called medium-sized based on its frequency. The gene calls are TRBV29-1 and TRBJ2-7; TCRdb designates TRBD1, a call that cannot be tested without DNA. The CDR3 has 12 amino acids. Germline CDR1 reads SQVTM; CDR2 reads ANQGSEA. CDR3 sequence reads: CSAGTGNYEQYF.

The chain joins TRBV6-6 to TRBJ1-2; absent DNA, TCRdb's TRBD1 call cannot be checked. Germline CDR1 and CDR2: MNHNY and SVGAGI (reference sequence). The CDR3 is 12 residues long. This CDR3 is CASSYEGGGYTF.

The V call is TRBV6-6, the J call TRBJ1-2; the TCRdb call, TRBD1, lacks DNA for checking. Germline V gives CDR1 MNHNY, CDR2 SVGAGI (reference sequence). This CDR3 has 16 residues. This CDR3 reads CASSGGGGRANYGYTF.

CDR3 loop: CASSPGEGGVDEQFF. The chain links TRBV12-3 or TRBV12-4 to TRBJ2-1; checking the TCRdb D call of TRBD1 is not possible without DNA. The CDR3 consists of 15 residues.

The rearrangement joins TRBV2 to TRBJ2-3; the D call of TRBD2 rests on TCRdb alone, since no DNA is present to check it. Germline lookup yields CDR1 SNHLY and CDR2 FYNNEI. This CDR3 is built from 13 residues. The CDR3 here is CASTAPDGDTQYF.

This rearrangement joins TRBV18 to TRBJ2-1. Per the germline V gene, CDR1 is KGHSH and CDR2 is LQKENI. The length of the CDR3 is 12 residues. The CDR3 loop reads CASSTQGNEQFF. Full variable domain (missing parts from reference TRBV18 and TRBJ2-1): NAGVMQNPRHLVRRRGQEARLRCSPMKGHSHVYWYRQLPEEGLKFMVYLQKENIIDESGMPKERFSAEFPKEGPSILRIQQVVRGDSAAYFCASSTQGNEQFFGPGTRLTVL.

This sequence joins TRBV7-2 and TRBJ2-7. The CDR3 is made up of 13 amino acids. Germline CDR1 reads SGHTA; CDR2 reads FQGNSA. CDR3: CASSLPGAYEQYF.